Listed below are T cell receptor beta chains from one sample, sequenced in a study of molecular identifiers for immune sequencing clone quantification. TCRdb used MiXCR to reprocess the PCR reads, holding one entry per CDR3 protein. There are fewer than 45,000 distinct CDR3 sequences in the sample; nearly 25% occur only once, and more than 0.75% lies in the top ten. Specimen: naive CD8+ T cells from blood, with Jurkat cell RNA spiked in. The receptors come from a human donor in good health. Some libraries in this study had Jurkat cell RNA spiked in. Each CDR3 is given with its conserved first and last residue. The D gene is left open where the match is weak. Some rows mark clone size as missing; the rest say once, few, many or name a class of expanded clone.

14	TRBJ2-5	TRBV7-6	TRBD2	few	TGTGCCAGCAGCGGGAGACTAGCGGGAGAGACCCAGTACTTC	CASSGRLAGETQYF
17	TRBJ2-1	TRBV7-9	TRBD2	many	TGTGCCAGCAGCTTCGGGCTAGCGGGCAAGACCAACAATGAGCAGTTCTTC	CASSFGLAGKTNNEQFF
14	TRBJ2-5	TRBV11-2	.	.	TGTGCCAGCAGCTTAATGGGATACCAAGAGACCCAGTACTTC	CASSLMGYQETQYF
12	TRBJ2-3	TRBV12-3/TRBV12-4	.	many	TGTGCCAGCAGTTTGGGTGCAGATACGCAGTATTTT	CASSLGADTQYF
16	TRBJ2-2	TRBV9	.	many	TGTGCCAGCAGCGCTTTCGACAGTTACAATACCGGGGAGCTGTTTTTT	CASSAFDSYNTGELFF
11	TRBJ2-2	TRBV25-1	.	many	TGTGCCAGCATGGGAGCCGGGGAGCTGTTTTTT	CASMGAGELFF
17	TRBJ2-2	TRBV11-3	TRBD2	.	TGTGTCAGCAGCACCAGGGGGGTAGCGGGAGTTTCCGGGGAGCTGTTTTTT	CVSSTRGVAGVSGELFF
14	TRBJ2-7	TRBV7-2	.	.	TGTGCCAGCAGCGGTTCCATGGGTCTGGGGGGGCGGTACTTC	CASSGSMGLGGRYF
13	TRBJ2-3	TRBV7-3	.	many	TGTGCCAGCAGCCCAAAACTAGAGGATACGCAGTATTTT	CASSPKLEDTQYF
14	TRBJ1-1	TRBV12-3/TRBV12-4	.	many	TGTGCCAGCAGTCCACGGACAGAGAACACTGAAGCTTTCTTT	CASSPRTENTEAFF
12	TRBJ2-3	TRBV5-4	.	many	TGTGCCAGCAGCTTTGGAACAGATACGCAGTATTTT	CASSFGTDTQYF
14	TRBJ2-2	TRBV5-6	.	many	TGTGCCAGCAGCTTCCTCTACCCCACCGGGGAGCTGTTTTTT	CASSFLYPTGELFF
12	TRBJ2-7	TRBV27	.	many	TGTGCCAGCAGTTTGGCGAGGGGCGAGCAGTACTTC	CASSLARGEQYF
17	TRBJ2-7	TRBV28	TRBD2	.	TGTGCCAGCACCGGGACTAGCGGGAGTACCCACTCCTACGAGCAGTACTTC	CASTGTSGSTHSYEQYF
16	TRBJ2-1	TRBV6-2/TRBV6-3	.	.	TGTGCCAGCAGTTACTCGATCAGGACTCCGCTGGGTGAGCAGTTCTTC	CASSYSIRTPLGEQFF
19	TRBJ2-3	TRBV19	TRBD2	.	TGTGCCAGTAACTCCCTTATCCCTATCACTAGCGGGGTACCAGATACGCAGTATTTT	CASNSLIPITSGVPDTQYF
16	TRBJ2-3	TRBV6-5	TRBD2	many	TGTGCCAGCAGTTACGAGCCTAGCGGGGGCGCAGATACGCAGTATTTT	CASSYEPSGGADTQYF
11	TRBJ2-3	TRBV20-1	.	medium-sized	TGCAGTGCTCACTCCACAGATACGCAGTATTTT	CSAHSTDTQYF
13	TRBJ2-1	TRBV6-6	.	many	TGTGCCAGCAGTTCCAGGAGTGGGGGTGAGCAGTTCTTC	CASSSRSGGEQFF
12	TRBJ2-5	TRBV19	.	many	TGTGCCAGTAGTATAGACGGGGAGACCCAGTACTTC	CASSIDGETQYF
16	TRBJ1-1	TRBV11-2	.	few	TGTGCCAGCAGCTCCCCGACAGGAATGATGAACACTGAAGCTTTCTTT	CASSSPTGMMNTEAFF
18	TRBJ2-3	TRBV27	TRBD2	many	TGTGCCAGCATCCCGTATCCTAGCGGGAGAGATAGCACAGATACGCAGTATTTT	CASIPYPSGRDSTDTQYF
13	TRBJ2-3	TRBV12-3/TRBV12-4	.	many	TGTGCCAGCAGTTCTACACGGGCAGATACGCAGTATTTT	CASSSTRADTQYF
13	TRBJ1-1	TRBV12-3/TRBV12-4	.	many	TGTGCCAGCAGTTTTGCTGTGAACACTGAAGCTTTCTTT	CASSFAVNTEAFF
15	TRBJ1-4	TRBV6-6	TRBD1	.	TGTGCCAGCAGTTACTCTACAGGGGGGGAGGAAAAACTGTTTTTT	CASSYSTGGEEKLFF
13	TRBJ2-7	TRBV12-3/TRBV12-4	.	many	TGTGCCAGCAGTCCCGGACTTACAAGGGAGCAGTACTTC	CASSPGLTREQYF
14	TRBJ2-7	TRBV19	TRBD2	many	TGTGCCAGTAGTCCTAGCGGGAGTAAGTACGAGCAGTACTTC	CASSPSGSKYEQYF
16	TRBJ1-3	TRBV5-3	.	.	TGTGCCAGCAGCAAGACGTACAAGAGCTCTGGAAACACCATATATTTT	CASSKTYKSSGNTIYF
16	TRBJ2-5	TRBV7-2	.	many	TGTGCCAGCAGCTTAACTTGGGAGCGGCACCAAGAGACCCAGTACTTC	CASSLTWERHQETQYF
15	TRBJ2-1	TRBV6-1	.	.	TGTGCCAGCATCCTAGGAGGAGGGCCCTACAATGAGCAGTTCTTC	CASILGGGPYNEQFF
20	TRBJ1-4	TRBV7-9	.	many	TGTGCCAGCAGTTCAAGCCGGGACAACCTCCTGATAGCAACTAATGAAAAACTGTTTTTT	CASSSSRDNLLIATNEKLFF
20	TRBJ2-7	TRBV4-1	.	many	TGCGCCAGCAGCCAAGTGACCCTGCAGGTCGAGCGGCAGGGTCTCTACGAGCAGTACTTC	CASSQVTLQVERQGLYEQYF
12	TRBJ2-7	TRBV20-1	.	few	TGCAGTGCTAGAGAGCAGGGCTACGAGCAGTACTTC	CSAREQGYEQYF
15	TRBJ2-3	TRBV6-5	TRBD1	many	TGTGCCAGCAGCACGACAGGGGCTAGCACAGATACGCAGTATTTT	CASSTTGASTDTQYF
16	TRBJ1-1	TRBV7-6	.	many	TGTGCCAGCAGCTTAGGATCAGGGCTCCCGAACACTGAAGCTTTCTTT	CASSLGSGLPNTEAFF